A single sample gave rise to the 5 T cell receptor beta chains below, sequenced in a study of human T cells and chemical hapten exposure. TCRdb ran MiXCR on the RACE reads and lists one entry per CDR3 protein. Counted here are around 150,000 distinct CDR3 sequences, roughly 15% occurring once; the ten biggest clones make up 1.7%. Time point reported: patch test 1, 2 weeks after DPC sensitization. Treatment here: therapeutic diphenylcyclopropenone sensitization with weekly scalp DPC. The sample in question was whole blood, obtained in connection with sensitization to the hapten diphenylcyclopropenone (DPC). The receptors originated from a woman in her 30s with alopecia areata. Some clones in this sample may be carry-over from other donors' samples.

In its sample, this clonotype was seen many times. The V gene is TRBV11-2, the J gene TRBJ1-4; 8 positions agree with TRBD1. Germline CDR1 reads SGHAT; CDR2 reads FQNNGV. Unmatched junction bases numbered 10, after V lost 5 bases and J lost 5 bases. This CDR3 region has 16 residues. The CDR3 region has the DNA TGTGCCAGCAGCGCCTCGACAGGGGCGCGAAATGAAAAACTGTTTTTT. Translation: CASSASTGARNEKLFF.

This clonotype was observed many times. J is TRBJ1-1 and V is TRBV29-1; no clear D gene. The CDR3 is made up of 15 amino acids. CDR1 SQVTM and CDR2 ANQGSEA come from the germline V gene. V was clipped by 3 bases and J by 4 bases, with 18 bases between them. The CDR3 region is CSVEGASGRRTEAFF. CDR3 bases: TGCAGCGTTGAGGGCGCTAGTGGCAGGCGCACTGAAGCTTTCTTT.

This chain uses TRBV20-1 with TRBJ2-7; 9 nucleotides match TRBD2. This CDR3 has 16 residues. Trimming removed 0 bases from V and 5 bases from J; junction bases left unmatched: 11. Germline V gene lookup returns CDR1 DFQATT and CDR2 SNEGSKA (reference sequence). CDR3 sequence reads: CSARDSWSGGRNEQYF. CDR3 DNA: TGCAGTGCTAGAGATTCTTGGAGCGGGGGGCGGAACGAGCAGTACTTC.

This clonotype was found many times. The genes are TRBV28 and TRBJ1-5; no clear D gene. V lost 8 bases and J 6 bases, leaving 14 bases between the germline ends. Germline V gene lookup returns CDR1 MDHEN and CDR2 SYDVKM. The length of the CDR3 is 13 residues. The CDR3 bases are TGTGCCAGCGGCCCGGATTTGACTCAGCCCCAGCATTTT. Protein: CASGPDLTQPQHF.

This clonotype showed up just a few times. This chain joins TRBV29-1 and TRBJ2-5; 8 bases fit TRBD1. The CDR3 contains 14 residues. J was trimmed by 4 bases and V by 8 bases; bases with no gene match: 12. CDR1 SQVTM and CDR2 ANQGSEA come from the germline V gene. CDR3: CSLSTAGTGETQYF. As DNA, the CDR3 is TGCAGCCTAAGTACCGCCGGGACAGGAGAGACCCAGTACTTC.